Following are 29 T cell receptor beta chains from one sample sequenced in a study of blood T cell repertoires in COVID-19. The repertoire was sequenced with immunoSEQ multiplex PCR; TCRdb's copy has only in-frame clones and lacks some. The sample includes over 200,000 clones, 81% of them seen just once. The sample comprised peripheral blood. The source is a woman aged 80 or over with acute or convalescent COVID-19.

The chain carries TRBV6-1 and TRBJ1-1; weak D call: TRBD1 (6 bases). The germline V gene encodes CDR1 MNHNS and CDR2 SASEGT. Deletions cut 7 bases from V and 3 bases from J, with 21 bases between. This CDR3 has 16 residues. This chain's CDR3 is CASIDRPRLVDTEAFF. As DNA, the CDR3 is TGTGCCAGCATTGACAGGCCCCGCCTGGTGGACACTGAAGCTTTCTTT.

This clone was seen once. The genes are TRBV7-8 and TRBJ2-5, with D maybe TRBD2 (6 bases). Germline V lookup: CDR1 SGHVS, CDR2 FQNEAQ. With 1 base removed from V and 4 bases from J, the gap between germline ends came to 13 bases. CDR3 length equals 15 residues. The DNA of the CDR3 is TGTGCCAGCAGCTTAGTGGGCGGGACGGGAGAGACCCAGTACTTC. As protein: CASSLVGGTGETQYF.

A remark on this clone: Different DNA sequences within this sample yield the same CDR3. This chain joins TRBV7-6 and TRBJ2-7; D is perhaps TRBD1 (6 bases). V was clipped by 5 bases and J by 1 base, with 18 bases between them. This CDR3 region has 16 residues. Germline CDR1 reads SGHVS; CDR2 reads FNYEAQ. The CDR3 DNA reads TGTGCCAGCAGCAAGTCACCCGACAGGAGTTCCTACGAGCAGTACTTC. Its protein product is CASSKSPDRSSYEQYF.

This chain joins TRBV27 and TRBJ2-7, with TRBD2 identical over 8 bases. CDR1 is MNHEY and CDR2 is SMNVEV in the germline V gene (reference sequence). V shed 5 bases, J shed 6 bases, and the junction held 9 bases outside the gene matches. This CDR3 has 14 residues. The CDR3 nucleotides read TGTGCCAGCAGTCAAAGCGGGAGAGGCGTCGAGCAGTACTTC. This codes for CASSQSGRGVEQYF.

The V call is TRBV10-3, the J call TRBJ1-2; 9 bases align to TRBD1. Germline CDR1 and CDR2: ENHRY and SYGVKD. The CDR3 spans 13 residues. The V gene end was trimmed by 9 bases and the J gene end by 5 bases; junction bases not matched to a gene: 7. The CDR3 loop reads CAISWDREYGYTF. CDR3 DNA sequence: TGTGCCATTTCCTGGGACAGGGAGTATGGCTACACCTTC.

The V call is TRBV5-5, the J call TRBJ2-1; a weak D match, TRBD2 (6 bases). V lost 4 bases and J lost 4, with 15 bases in between. Germline CDR1 is SGHKS and CDR2 is YYEKEE (reference sequence). This CDR3 has 15 residues. The CDR3 region is CASSPSSGSYNEQFF. For the CDR3, the DNA is TGTGCCAGCAGCCCCTCCAGCGGGTCATACAATGAGCAGTTCTTC.

The chain couples TRBV9 to TRBJ2-1; weak D call: TRBD2 (6 bases). The CDR3 runs 16 residues. V lost 4 bases to trimming and J lost 5 bases, with 19 bases between them. Per the germline V gene, CDR1 is SGDLS and CDR2 is YYNGEE. This CDR3 is CASSPQPGLFDNEQFF. The CDR3 DNA sequence: TGTGCCAGCAGCCCGCAACCGGGACTGTTTGACAATGAGCAGTTCTTC.

The chain carries TRBV2 and TRBJ1-2, with D uncertain. The V end lost 8 bases, the J end lost 4 bases, and 11 bases lay between the germline ends. From germline, CDR1 is SNHLY and CDR2 FYNNEI. CDR3 length: 12 residues. The CDR3 DNA reads as TGTGCCAGCGGAGTCTCCCCCTATGGCTACACCTTC. It codes for CASGVSPYGYTF.

The genes are TRBV5-4 and TRBJ2-7; the match to TRBD2 covers 7 bases. The CDR3 is made up of 13 amino acids. Losses at the gene ends were 4 bases for V and 4 bases for J; bases not matched to a gene: 5. CDR1 and CDR2 (germline): SGHNT, YYREEE (reference sequence). The CDR3, as DNA: TGTGCCAGCAGCGCGGTGGGGGGGTACGAGCAGTACTTC. This gives the protein CASSAVGGYEQYF.

This clone was counted a single time. The chain uses TRBV12-3 or TRBV12-4 and TRBJ1-2; 12 positions match TRBD1. V dropped 7 bases and J dropped 7; count of bases not matched to a gene: 4. The CDR3 runs to 13 residues. The CDR3 DNA sequence: TGTGCCAGCAACCTGGGACAGGGGGCTGGCTACACCTTC. This gives the protein CASNLGQGAGYTF.

The CDR3 sequence: CASSPPSGRNQPQHF. The CDR3, as DNA: TGTGCCAGCTCACCACCGTCAGGTCGCAATCAGCCCCAGCATTTT. The V call is TRBV18, the J call TRBJ1-5; D remains ambiguous. Germline CDR1 reads KGHSH; CDR2 reads LQKENI. V shed 0 bases and J shed 2 bases, with 8 bases lying between them. This CDR3 is 15 amino acids long.

The chain is built from TRBV27 and TRBJ1-6; 9 nucleotides agree with TRBD1. Germline V gives CDR1 MNHEY, CDR2 SMNVEV (reference sequence). Losses at the gene ends were 3 bases for V and 11 bases for J; bases not matched to a gene: 5. CDR3 length equals 14 residues. CDR3: CASSFWDREAPLHF. The CDR3 DNA sequence: TGTGCCAGCAGTTTCTGGGACAGGGAAGCACCCCTCCACTTT.

V is TRBV28 and J is TRBJ2-7; 8 nucleotides align to TRBD1. Germline V gene lookup returns CDR1 MDHEN and CDR2 SYDVKM. CDR3 length: 13 residues. DNA of the CDR3: TGTGCGATCATCGGGGGACAGGTCTACGAGCAGTACTTC. Translation gives CAIIGGQVYEQYF.

The chain employs TRBV7-8 and TRBJ2-3; D possibly corresponds to TRBD2 (5 bases). Per germline, CDR1 SGHVS and CDR2 FQNEAQ. Trimming cost V 6 bases and J 3 bases, with 13 bases left between them. CDR3 length: 14 amino acids. In DNA form, the CDR3 reads TGTGCCAGCAGTAGGAGCCGAGGGACAGATACGCAGTATTTT. As protein: CASSRSRGTDTQYF.

V gene TRBV28 combines with J gene TRBJ2-1; 11 positions match TRBD2. The CDR3 is made up of 16 amino acids. CDR1 is MDHEN and CDR2 is SYDVKM in the germline V gene. V lost 6 bases, J lost 7 bases, and 11 bases stayed unmatched. The CDR3, as DNA: TGTGCCAGCAGCCCAGCACTAGCGGGAGTGGGGAATGAGCAGTTCTTC. It is translated as CASSPALAGVGNEQFF.

This chain joins TRBV5-8 and TRBJ2-1, with 7 bases matching TRBD1. The trim removed 0 bases at V and 4 bases at J, leaving 4 bases unmatched. The CDR3 consists of 15 residues. Germline V lookup: CDR1 SGHTS, CDR2 YDEGEE. The CDR3 DNA reads TGTGCCAGCAGCTTGGTAAGGGGGCCTTACAATGAGCAGTTCTTC. As protein: CASSLVRGPYNEQFF.

This chain connects TRBV6-6 to TRBJ2-7; possible D gene TRBD1, 6 bases. V lost 6 bases to trimming and J lost 1 base, with 16 bases between them. CDR3 size: 15 residues. In germline, CDR1 is MNHNY, CDR2 SVGAGI (reference sequence). The CDR3 DNA sequence: TGTGCCAGCAGCGCAGGTGGCAGGGGATCCTACGAGCAGTACTTC. This encodes CASSAGGRGSYEQYF.

This clone has just one count. The rearrangement joins TRBV6-5 to TRBJ1-1; TRBD1 might be the D (6 bases). V gave up 5 bases and J gave up 1 base, with 11 bases separating them. Germline loops: CDR1 MNHEY, CDR2 SVGAGI. The CDR3 length is 14 residues. The CDR3 sequence: CASSLTGPNTEAFF. The CDR3 coding sequence is TGTGCCAGCAGTCTAACAGGGCCGAACACTGAAGCTTTCTTT.

The rearrangement uses TRBV12-1 and TRBJ2-7; the listed D gene, TRBD1, was not tested against the DNA. TRBV12-1 is deemed a pseudogene. The CDR3 runs to 16 residues. CDR3 nucleotides: TGTGCCAGCAGCTTTCTTGCTTGGGACAGGGTGTGTGAGCAGTACTTC. Its protein product is CASSFLAWDRVCEQYF.

Written as DNA, the CDR3 is TGCAGCGTTGGTGCGGGTAATGAGCAGTTCTTC. It is translated as CSVGAGNEQFF. The gene calls are TRBV29-1 and TRBJ2-1, with D possibly being TRBD2 (5 bases). Per the germline V gene, CDR1 is SQVTM and CDR2 is ANQGSEA. V was trimmed by 4 bases and J by 7 bases, leaving 8 bases between them. CDR3 length: 11 residues.

The chain combines TRBV10-2 with TRBJ1-1, with a weak D call TRBD1 (5 bases). The V gene's germline CDR1 is WSHSY and CDR2 SAAADI. The CDR3 is 14 amino acids. V lost 7 bases and J 1 base, leaving 13 bases between the germline ends. The CDR3, as DNA: TGCGCCAGCAAGGACCTGACAGAGAACACTGAAGCTTTCTTT. Protein product: CASKDLTENTEAFF.

The genes are TRBV5-1 and TRBJ2-7; D is perhaps TRBD2 (6 bases). V lost 3 bases, J lost 4 bases, and 26 bases lay in between. The germline CDR1 and CDR2 sequences are SGHRS and YFSETQ. The CDR3 runs to 18 residues. The CDR3 loop reads CASSYSRETVGGRYEQYF. In DNA, the CDR3 is TGCGCCAGCAGCTACTCCCGAGAGACAGTCGGGGGTAGATACGAGCAGTACTTC.

The chain combines TRBV6-5 with TRBJ1-2; no clear D gene. Germline CDR1 MNHEY, CDR2 SVGAGI. This CDR3 has 13 amino acids. Trimming took off 6 bases at V and 9 bases at J, with 17 bases between the two ends. This chain's CDR3 is CASSPGLYASYTF. As DNA, the CDR3 is TGTGCCAGCAGCCCCGGACTATATGCGAGCTACACCTTC.

The CDR3, as DNA: TGTGCCAGCAGGTCTCCGGACAGGGGGCTCGGCTACACCTTC. This encodes CASRSPDRGLGYTF. The chain combines TRBV28 with TRBJ1-2; 11 nucleotides agree with TRBD1. Germline lookup yields CDR1 MDHEN and CDR2 SYDVKM. This CDR3 spans 14 amino acids. J lost 8 bases, V lost 6 bases, and 8 bases had no gene match.

J is TRBJ2-7 and V is TRBV9; D is possibly TRBD2 (6 bases). The CDR3 is 13 residues long. V shed 4 bases and J shed 5 bases, with 13 bases lying between them. CDR1 and CDR2 (germline): SGDLS, YYNGEE. DNA for the CDR3: TGTGCCAGCAGCTCGGACTGGGGGGACGAGCAGTACTTC. As protein: CASSSDWGDEQYF.

V is TRBV7-9 and J is TRBJ2-7; 11 bases map to TRBD2. This CDR3 is 17 amino acids long. Germline-derived CDR1 and CDR2 are SEHNR and FQNEAQ (reference sequence). Trimming at V came to 5 bases and at J to 2 bases, leaving 11 bases not matched to a gene. In nucleotides, the CDR3 is TGTGCCAGCAGCCCGTCCGGACTAGCGGGTTTTACCTACGAGCAGTACTTC. This encodes CASSPSGLAGFTYEQYF.

The gene calls are TRBV20-1 and TRBJ2-7; 8 nucleotides line up with TRBD2. The CDR3 totals 17 residues. The V gene's germline CDR1 is DFQATT and CDR2 SNEGSKA (reference sequence). With 3 bases clipped from V and 0 bases from J, the junction kept 13 bases outside the gene matches. In nucleotides, the CDR3 is TGCAGTGCTAGTGGGGAGACTTTTAGCGGGAACTCCTACGAGCAGTACTTC. Translated: CSASGETFSGNSYEQYF.

V usage is TRBV7-8 and J usage is TRBJ1-2, with a weak D call TRBD1 (5 bases). V gave up 1 base and J gave up 3 bases, with 9 bases separating them. From germline, CDR1 is SGHVS and CDR2 FQNEAQ. CDR3 length: 14 residues. CDR3: CASSLGGHHYGYTF. As DNA, the CDR3 is TGTGCCAGCAGCTTAGGGGGCCACCACTATGGCTACACCTTC.

In its sample, this clone was seen once. This sequence joins TRBV6-6 and TRBJ2-4; maybe TRBD2 (6 bases). Trimming shortened V by 5 bases and J by 2 bases, and 22 bases separated the two germline ends. Germline V CDR1 and CDR2: MNHNY, SVGAGI (reference sequence). CDR3 size: 18 residues. CDR3 sequence reads: CASSPRGYTESSKNIQYF. CDR3 DNA sequence: TGTGCCAGCAGTCCCCGGGGGTACACAGAATCATCCAAAAACATTCAGTACTTC.